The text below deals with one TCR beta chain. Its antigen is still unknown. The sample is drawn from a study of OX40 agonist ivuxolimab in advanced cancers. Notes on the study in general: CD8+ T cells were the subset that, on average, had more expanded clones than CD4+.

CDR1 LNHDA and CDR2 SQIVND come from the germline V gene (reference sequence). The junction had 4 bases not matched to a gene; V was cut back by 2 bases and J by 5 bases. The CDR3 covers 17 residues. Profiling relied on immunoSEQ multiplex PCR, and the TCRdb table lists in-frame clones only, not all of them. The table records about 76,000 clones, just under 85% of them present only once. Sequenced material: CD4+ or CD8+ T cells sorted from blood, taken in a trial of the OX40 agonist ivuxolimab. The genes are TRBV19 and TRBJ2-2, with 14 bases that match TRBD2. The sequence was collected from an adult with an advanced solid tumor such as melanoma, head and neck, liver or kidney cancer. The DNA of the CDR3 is TGTGCCAGTAGTATACCGGGACTAGCGGGAGCTACCGGGGAGCTGTTTTTT. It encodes CASSIPGLAGATGELFF.